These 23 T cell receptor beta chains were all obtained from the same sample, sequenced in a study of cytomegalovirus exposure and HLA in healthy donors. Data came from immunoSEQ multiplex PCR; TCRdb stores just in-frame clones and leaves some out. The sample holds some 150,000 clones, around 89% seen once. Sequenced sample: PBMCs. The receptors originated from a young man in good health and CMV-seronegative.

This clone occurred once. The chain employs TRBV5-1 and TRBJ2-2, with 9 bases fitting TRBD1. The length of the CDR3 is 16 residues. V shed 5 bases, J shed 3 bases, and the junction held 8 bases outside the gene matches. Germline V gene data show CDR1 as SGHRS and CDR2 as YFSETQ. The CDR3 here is CASRNRGLRDTGELFF. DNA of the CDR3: TGCGCCAGCAGGAACAGGGGGCTAAGGGACACCGGGGAGCTGTTTTTT.

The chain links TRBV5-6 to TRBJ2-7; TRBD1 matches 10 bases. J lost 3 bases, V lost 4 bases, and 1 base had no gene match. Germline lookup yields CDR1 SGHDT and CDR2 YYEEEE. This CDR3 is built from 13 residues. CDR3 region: CASSGTGDYEQYF. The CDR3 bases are TGTGCCAGCAGCGGGACAGGGGACTACGAGCAGTACTTC.

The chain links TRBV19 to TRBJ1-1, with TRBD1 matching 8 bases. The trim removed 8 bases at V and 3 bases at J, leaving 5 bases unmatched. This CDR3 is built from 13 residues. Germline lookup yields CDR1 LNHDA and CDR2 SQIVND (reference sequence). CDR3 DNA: TGTGCCAGTCAGGACAGGGTGGACACTGAAGCTTTCTTT. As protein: CASQDRVDTEAFF.

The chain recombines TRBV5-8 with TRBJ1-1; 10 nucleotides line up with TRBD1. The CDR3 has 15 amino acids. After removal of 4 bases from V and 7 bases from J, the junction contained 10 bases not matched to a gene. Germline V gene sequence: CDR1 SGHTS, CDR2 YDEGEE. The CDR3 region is CASSTGQGVVVEAFF. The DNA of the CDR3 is TGTGCCAGCAGCACCGGACAGGGGGTCGTTGTTGAAGCTTTCTTT.

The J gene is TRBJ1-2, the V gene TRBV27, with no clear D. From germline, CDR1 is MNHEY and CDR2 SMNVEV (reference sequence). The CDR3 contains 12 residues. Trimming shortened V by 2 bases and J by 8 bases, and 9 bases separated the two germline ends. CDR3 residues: CASSLVTRGYTF. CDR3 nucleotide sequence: TGTGCCAGCAGTTTAGTAACAAGAGGCTACACCTTC.

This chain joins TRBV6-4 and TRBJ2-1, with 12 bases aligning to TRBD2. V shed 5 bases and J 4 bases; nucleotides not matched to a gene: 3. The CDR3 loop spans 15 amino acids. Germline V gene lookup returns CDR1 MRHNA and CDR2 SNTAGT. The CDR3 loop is CASSRTSGNYNEQFF. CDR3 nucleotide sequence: TGTGCCAGCAGTCGGACTAGCGGGAATTACAATGAGCAGTTCTTC.

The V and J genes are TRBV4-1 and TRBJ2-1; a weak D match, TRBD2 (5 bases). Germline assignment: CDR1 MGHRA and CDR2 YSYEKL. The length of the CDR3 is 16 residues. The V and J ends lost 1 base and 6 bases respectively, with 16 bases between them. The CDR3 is CASSQAGRPEGNEQFF. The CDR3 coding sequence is TGCGCCAGCAGCCAAGCTGGCCGGCCCGAGGGCAATGAGCAGTTCTTC.

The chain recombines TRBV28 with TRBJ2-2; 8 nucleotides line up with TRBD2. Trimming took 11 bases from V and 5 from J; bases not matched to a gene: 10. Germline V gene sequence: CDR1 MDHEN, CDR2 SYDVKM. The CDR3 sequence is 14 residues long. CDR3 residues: CACGIAGLTGELFF. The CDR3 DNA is TGTGCCTGCGGGATAGCGGGGCTGACCGGGGAGCTGTTTTTT.

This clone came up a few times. DNA of the CDR3: TGTGCCGCCGGGGGGGGATACGAGCAGTACGTC. Its protein is CAAGGGYEQYV. The J gene is TRBJ2-7, the V gene TRBV10-3; TRBD2 agrees at 8 bases. Germline CDR1 reads ENHRY; CDR2 reads SYGVKD. This CDR3 contains 11 residues. V was pared by 11 bases and J by 4 bases, with 4 bases of the junction left unmatched.

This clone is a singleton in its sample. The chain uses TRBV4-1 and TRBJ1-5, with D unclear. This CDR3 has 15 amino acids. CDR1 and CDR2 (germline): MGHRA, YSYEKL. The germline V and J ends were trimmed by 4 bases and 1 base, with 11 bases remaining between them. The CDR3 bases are TGCGCCAGCAGCCCCCAGGAGGGAAGCAATCAGCCCCAGCATTTT. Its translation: CASSPQEGSNQPQHF.

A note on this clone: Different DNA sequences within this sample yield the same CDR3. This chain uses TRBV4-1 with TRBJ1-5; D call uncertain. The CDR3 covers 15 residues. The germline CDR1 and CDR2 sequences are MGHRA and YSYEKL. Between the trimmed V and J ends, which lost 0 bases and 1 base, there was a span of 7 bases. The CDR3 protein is CASSQDRGSNQPQHF. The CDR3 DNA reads TGCGCCAGCAGCCAAGATCGAGGGAGCAATCAGCCCCAGCATTTT.

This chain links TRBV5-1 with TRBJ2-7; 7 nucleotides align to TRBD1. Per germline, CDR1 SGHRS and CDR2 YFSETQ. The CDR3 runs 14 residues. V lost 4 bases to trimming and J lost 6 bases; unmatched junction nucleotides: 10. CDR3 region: CASSPRPQGLEQYF. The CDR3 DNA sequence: TGCGCCAGCAGCCCAAGACCACAGGGGCTCGAGCAGTACTTC.

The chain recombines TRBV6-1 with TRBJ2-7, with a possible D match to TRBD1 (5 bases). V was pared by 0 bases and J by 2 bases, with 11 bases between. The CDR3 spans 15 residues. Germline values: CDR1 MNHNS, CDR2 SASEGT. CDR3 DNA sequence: TGTGCCAGCAGTGAAGCCTCGACAGCGACCTACGAGCAGTACTTC. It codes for CASSEASTATYEQYF.

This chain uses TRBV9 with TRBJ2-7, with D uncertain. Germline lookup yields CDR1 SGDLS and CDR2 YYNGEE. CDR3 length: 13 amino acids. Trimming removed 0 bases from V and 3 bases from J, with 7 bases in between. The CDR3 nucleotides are TGTGCCAGCAGCGTAGCGGAGCGCTACGAGCAGTACTTC. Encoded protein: CASSVAERYEQYF.

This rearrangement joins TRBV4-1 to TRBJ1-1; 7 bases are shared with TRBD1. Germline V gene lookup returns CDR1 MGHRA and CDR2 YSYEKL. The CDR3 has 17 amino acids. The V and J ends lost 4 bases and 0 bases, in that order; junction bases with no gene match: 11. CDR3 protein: CASSPRDRANMNTEAFF. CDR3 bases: TGCGCCAGCAGCCCGAGAGACAGGGCCAATATGAACACTGAAGCTTTCTTT.

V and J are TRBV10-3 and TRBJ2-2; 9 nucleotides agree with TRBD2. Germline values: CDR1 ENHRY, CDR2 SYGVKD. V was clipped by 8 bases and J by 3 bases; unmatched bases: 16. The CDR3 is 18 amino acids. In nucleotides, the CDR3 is TGTGCCATCCGGGGCTCTGCAGCGGGGGGTCTCTACACCGGGGAGCTGTTTTTT. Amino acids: CAIRGSAAGGLYTGELFF.

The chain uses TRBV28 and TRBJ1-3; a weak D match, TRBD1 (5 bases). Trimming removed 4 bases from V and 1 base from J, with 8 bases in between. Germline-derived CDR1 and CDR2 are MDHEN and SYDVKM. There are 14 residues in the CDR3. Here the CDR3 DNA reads TGTGCCAGCAGTTCCCAGGGTTCTGGAAACACCATATATTTT. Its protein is CASSSQGSGNTIYF.

CDR3 protein: CATRTGLNTEAFF. DNA of the CDR3: TGCGCCACCAGGACAGGGTTGAACACTGAAGCTTTCTTT. The rearrangement joins TRBV10-1 to TRBJ1-1, with 8 bases lining up with TRBD1. Germline loops: CDR1 WNHNN, CDR2 SYGVQD (reference sequence). Unmatched junction bases numbered 4, after V lost 10 bases and J lost 0 bases. The CDR3 is 13 residues long.

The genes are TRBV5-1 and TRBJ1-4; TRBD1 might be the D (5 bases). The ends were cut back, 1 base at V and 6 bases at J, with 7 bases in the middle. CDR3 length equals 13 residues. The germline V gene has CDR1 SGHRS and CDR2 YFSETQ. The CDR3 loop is CASSLLTDEKLFF. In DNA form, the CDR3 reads TGCGCCAGCAGCTTGTTGACAGATGAAAAACTGTTTTTT.

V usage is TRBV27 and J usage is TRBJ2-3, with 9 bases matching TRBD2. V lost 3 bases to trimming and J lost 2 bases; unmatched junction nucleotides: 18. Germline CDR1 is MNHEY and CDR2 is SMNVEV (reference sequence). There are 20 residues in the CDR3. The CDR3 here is CASSFRASGEQNRFTDTQYF. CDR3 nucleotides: TGTGCCAGCAGTTTTAGGGCTAGCGGGGAACAAAACCGGTTCACAGATACGCAGTATTTT.

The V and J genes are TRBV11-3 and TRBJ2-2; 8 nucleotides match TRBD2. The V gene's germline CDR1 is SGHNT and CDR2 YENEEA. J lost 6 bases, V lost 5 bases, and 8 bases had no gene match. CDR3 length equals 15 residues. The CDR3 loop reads CASSAEFSGAGELFF. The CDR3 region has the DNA TGTGCCAGCAGCGCCGAATTTAGCGGGGCCGGGGAGCTGTTTTTT.

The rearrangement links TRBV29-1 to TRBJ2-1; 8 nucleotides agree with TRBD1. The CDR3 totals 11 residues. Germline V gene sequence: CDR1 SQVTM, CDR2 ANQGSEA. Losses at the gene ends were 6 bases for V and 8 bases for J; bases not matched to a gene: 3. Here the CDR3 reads CSVGQGDEQFF. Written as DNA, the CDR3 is TGCAGCGTCGGACAGGGTGATGAGCAGTTCTTC.

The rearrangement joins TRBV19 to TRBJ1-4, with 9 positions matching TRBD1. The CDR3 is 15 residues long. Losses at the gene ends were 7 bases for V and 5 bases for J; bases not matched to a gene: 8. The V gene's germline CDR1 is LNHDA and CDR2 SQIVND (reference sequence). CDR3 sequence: CASTRGQGQNEKLFF. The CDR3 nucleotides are TGTGCCAGTACTCGAGGACAGGGGCAGAATGAAAAACTGTTTTTT.